Listed here are 9 T cell receptor beta chains from one sample, sequenced in a study of CD8+ T cells in alopecia areata. The sequencing template was cDNA reverse transcribed from extracted RNA. Assay used: immunoSEQ multiplex PCR; TCRdb lists only in-frame clones, some missing. There are around 7,000 clones in the sample; just over 65% occur only once, and 20% to 25% lies in the top ten. Collected material from alopecia areata patients comprised lesional scalp punch biopsies and peripheral blood. Specimen: skin, collected at week 0. The receptors stem from a human donor with alopecia areata.

V and J are TRBV7-8 and TRBJ1-2; D remains ambiguous. CDR3 length: 14 residues. The V end lost 5 bases, the J end lost 4 bases, and 14 bases lay between the germline ends. Germline CDR1 SGHVS, CDR2 FQNEAQ. The CDR3 loop is CASSSEGLGYGYTF. The CDR3 DNA sequence: TGTGCCAGCAGCAGCGAGGGATTGGGCTATGGCTACACCTTC.

This chain connects TRBV27 to TRBJ2-2; 8 bases line up with TRBD2. Losses at the gene ends were 5 bases for V and 2 bases for J; bases not matched to a gene: 22. The CDR3 extends over 21 amino acids. The germline V gene encodes CDR1 MNHEY and CDR2 SMNVEV (reference sequence). The CDR3 reads CASSVTALAGSRGRNTGELFF. In nucleotides, the CDR3 is TGTGCCAGCAGTGTCACGGCGTTAGCGGGGTCCAGAGGTCGAAACACCGGGGAGCTGTTTTTT.

The chain has TRBV2 and TRBJ2-5, with TRBD1 matching 9 bases. The length of the CDR3 is 15 residues. Looked up from germline, CDR1 is SNHLY and CDR2 is FYNNEI. V lost 3 bases to trimming and J lost 1 base; unmatched junction nucleotides: 3. The DNA of the CDR3 is TGTGCCAGCAGTGAGGACAGGGGTGGCCAAGAGACCCAGTACTTC. Its translation is CASSEDRGGQETQYF.

In DNA form, the CDR3 reads TGTGCCAGCAGCTTAGCCTTGTGGAAAAAGGGAGTTTACAATGAGCAGTTCTTC. Protein sequence: CASSLALWKKGVYNEQFF. This rearrangement joins TRBV7-9 to TRBJ2-1; TRBD2 is a possible D gene (5 bases). The germline V gene has CDR1 SEHNR and CDR2 FQNEAQ (reference sequence). Trimming took 0 bases from V and 4 from J, leaving 19 bases between them. CDR3 length: 18 amino acids.

The V and J genes are TRBV5-4 and TRBJ2-3; D is unclear. Trimming removed 3 bases from V and 3 bases from J, with 14 bases in between. CDR3 length equals 15 residues. Germline values: CDR1 SGHNT, CDR2 YYREEE (reference sequence). The CDR3 DNA reads TGTGCCAGCAGCTACCGGCCCGGTTGGACAGATACGCAGTATTTT. Translated: CASSYRPGWTDTQYF. The whole variable domain, remainder taken from reference TRBV5-4 and TRBJ2-3, is ETGVTQSPTHLIKTRGQQVTLRCSSQSGHNTVSWYQQALGQGPQFIFQYYREEENGRGNFPPRFSGLQFPNYSSELNVNALELDDSALYLCASSYRPGWTDTQYFGPGTRLTVL.

The chain employs TRBV30 and TRBJ2-1; 8 bases agree with TRBD2. J lost 6 bases, V lost 3 bases, and 16 bases had no gene match. Germline CDR1 GTSNPN, CDR2 SVGIG (reference sequence). CDR3 length equals 17 residues. The CDR3 DNA sequence: TGTGCCTGGAGCCACCCCCCCGGGACTAGGAGAACCAATGAGCAGTTCTTC. Translated: CAWSHPPGTRRTNEQFF.

The gene calls are TRBV6-4 and TRBJ2-7; the D gene is possibly TRBD2 (5 bases). CDR3 length: 12 residues. Trimming pared 8 bases from V and 4 bases from J, leaving 12 bases between. Germline-derived CDR1 and CDR2 are MRHNA and SNTAGT. The CDR3 spells CASGLSGYEQYF. CDR3 DNA sequence: TGTGCCAGCGGACTTTCGGGGTACGAGCAGTACTTC.

This chain uses TRBV13 with TRBJ2-1; D ambiguous. This CDR3 comprises 16 residues. The germline V and J ends were trimmed by 5 bases and 7 bases, with 21 bases remaining between them. Germline CDR1 and CDR2: PRHDT and FYEKMQ (reference sequence). The CDR3 protein is CASSLAGSPQFNEQFF. The CDR3 nucleotides read TGTGCCAGCAGCCTCGCCGGGTCTCCCCAATTTAATGAGCAGTTCTTC.

The chain uses TRBV11-2 and TRBJ2-1, with TRBD2 matching over 9 bases. V shed 4 bases and J 6 bases; nucleotides not matched to a gene: 16. The CDR3 has 18 amino acids. Looked up from germline, CDR1 is SGHAT and CDR2 is FQNNGV. The CDR3 here is CASSSVLAGPDIGNEQFF. DNA of the CDR3: TGTGCCAGCAGCTCCGTTCTAGCGGGGCCTGACATTGGCAATGAGCAGTTCTTC.